These T cell receptor beta chains were read from a single sample in a study of blood T cell repertoires in COVID-19. The data were produced by immunoSEQ multiplex PCR, yet TCRdb's version contains in-frame clones alone and is incomplete. The data hold about 140,000 clones, with around 80% observed a single time. The specimen was PBMCs or T cells enriched from blood (not recorded which). These TCRs come from a man in his 70s who had been exposed to COVID-19. Both conserved end residues are part of each CDR3. D genes are given only for firm matches. The size of a clone is reported for some rows only, either as once, few or many, or as a class for expanded clones.

J: TRBJ2-4
D: TRBD2
size: -
V: TRBV2
CDR3: CASSAETSNIQYF
DNA: TGTGCCAGCAGTGCGGAGACTAGCAACATTCAGTACTTC

J: TRBJ2-3
D: -
size: -
V: TRBV7-9
CDR3: CASSFTGQISTDTQYF
DNA: TGTGCCAGCAGCTTCACAGGACAGATTAGCACAGATACGCAGTATTTT

J: TRBJ1-2
D: TRBD1
size: -
V: TRBV5-1
CDR3: CASRSGGAEGYTF
DNA: TGCGCCAGCAGATCAGGGGGCGCGGAAGGCTACACCTTC

J: TRBJ1-2
D: -
size: -
V: TRBV18
CDR3: CASSPPRGQGGYTF
DNA: TGTGCCAGCTCACCCCCCAGGGGTCAGGGCGGCTACACCTTC

J: TRBJ1-3
D: TRBD1
size: -
V: TRBV5-6
CDR3: CASSNAWGQRGNTIYF
DNA: TGTGCCAGCAGCAACGCGTGGGGACAGCGGGGAAACACCATATATTTT

J: TRBJ1-3
D: -
size: -
V: TRBV4-1
CDR3: CASSQESPIGNTIYF
DNA: TGCGCCAGCAGCCAAGAAAGCCCGATCGGAAACACCATATATTTT

J: TRBJ2-3
D: TRBD1
size: -
V: TRBV19
CDR3: CASSSRTGGNTDTQYF
DNA: TGTGCCAGTAGTTCGCGGACAGGGGGCAACACAGATACGCAGTATTTT

J: TRBJ2-5
D: TRBD1
size: -
V: TRBV29-1
CDR3: CSVAPGQGSQNF
DNA: TGCAGCGTCGCGCCGGGACAGGGTTCTCAAAACTTC

J: TRBJ1-2
D: -
size: -
V: TRBV27
CDR3: CASSPDLRGYGYTF
DNA: TGTGCCAGCAGTCCCGACCTTCGGGGCTATGGCTACACCTTC

J: TRBJ2-5
D: TRBD1
size: once
V: TRBV19
CDR3: CASKRTGVETQYF
DNA: TGTGCCAGTAAGAGGACAGGGGTGGAGACCCAGTACTTC

J: TRBJ1-2
D: TRBD1
size: -
V: TRBV28
CDR3: CASSSGQFYGYTF
DNA: TGTGCCAGCAGTTCGGGACAGTTTTATGGCTACACCTTC

J: TRBJ1-2
D: -
size: -
V: TRBV11-2
CDR3: CASSFGGTDYGYTF
DNA: TGTGCCAGCAGCTTCGGGGGAACGGACTATGGCTACACCTTC

J: TRBJ2-7
D: TRBD2
size: once
V: TRBV11-2
CDR3: CASSPLGEGPHEQYF
DNA: TGTGCCAGCAGCCCCCTGGGGGAGGGCCCCCACGAGCAGTACTTC

J: TRBJ1-2
D: TRBD1
size: -
V: TRBV30
CDR3: CAWRTGGDGYTF
DNA: TGTGCCTGGAGGACAGGGGGCGATGGCTACACCTTC

J: TRBJ1-4
D: -
size: -
V: TRBV5-1
CDR3: CASSLAGSNEKLFF
DNA: TGCGCCAGCAGCTTGGCAGGGTCGAATGAAAAACTGTTTTTT

J: TRBJ2-4
D: -
size: -
V: TRBV7-2
CDR3: CASSFPGAKNIQYF
DNA: TGTGCCAGCAGCTTCCCCGGGGCCAAAAACATTCAGTACTTC

J: TRBJ2-1
D: TRBD2
size: -
V: TRBV7-2
CDR3: CASSSGTTPSGNEQFF
DNA: TGTGCCAGCAGCTCAGGGACTACTCCGTCGGGCAATGAGCAGTTCTTC

J: TRBJ1-4
D: TRBD1
size: -
V: TRBV10-2
CDR3: CASRPGQGGGRGEKLFF
DNA: TGCGCCAGCAGGCCCGGACAGGGAGGAGGTCGGGGTGAAAAACTGTTTTTT

J: TRBJ2-1
D: -
size: once
V: TRBV10-1
CDR3: CASGASSYNEQFF
DNA: TGCGCCAGCGGAGCGAGCTCCTACAATGAGCAGTTCTTC

J: TRBJ2-2
D: TRBD2
size: -
V: TRBV5-1
CDR3: CASSPGLAGEAGELFF
DNA: TGCGCCAGCAGCCCGGGACTAGCGGGAGAAGCCGGGGAGCTGTTTTTT

J: TRBJ1-1
D: -
size: -
V: TRBV30
CDR3: CAWGGLAGAEAFF
DNA: TGTGCCTGGGGAGGACTAGCTGGGGCTGAAGCTTTCTTT

J: TRBJ2-1
D: TRBD2
size: -
V: TRBV10-2
CDR3: CASSDGYRTSGYNEQFF
DNA: TGCGCCAGCAGTGATGGATATCGAACTAGCGGCTACAATGAGCAGTTCTTC

J: TRBJ1-6
D: TRBD1
size: -
V: TRBV11-2
CDR3: CASSLWTGVNSPLHF
DNA: TGTGCCAGCAGCCTTTGGACAGGGGTAAATTCACCCCTCCACTTT

J: TRBJ2-7
D: TRBD1
size: -
V: TRBV14
CDR3: CASSQRRQGNEQYF
DNA: TGTGCCAGCAGCCAACGACGACAGGGCAACGAGCAGTACTTC

J: TRBJ1-2
D: -
size: -
V: TRBV28
CDR3: CASSLRQDYGYTF
DNA: TGTGCCAGCAGTTTACGGCAGGACTATGGCTACACCTTC

J: TRBJ1-2
D: -
size: few
V: TRBV28
CDR3: CASSFTGFGYTF
DNA: TGTGCCAGCAGTTTTACAGGGTTCGGCTACACCTTC

J: TRBJ1-6
D: TRBD1
size: -
V: TRBV3-1/TRBV3-2
CDR3: CASSQGPGTGWNSPLHF
DNA: TGTGCCAGCAGCCAAGGGCCGGGGACAGGGTGGAATTCACCCCTCCACTTT

J: TRBJ1-5
D: -
size: -
V: TRBV2
CDR3: CASSEGLSNQPQHF
DNA: TGTGCCAGCAGTGAAGGACTGTCCAATCAGCCCCAGCATTTT